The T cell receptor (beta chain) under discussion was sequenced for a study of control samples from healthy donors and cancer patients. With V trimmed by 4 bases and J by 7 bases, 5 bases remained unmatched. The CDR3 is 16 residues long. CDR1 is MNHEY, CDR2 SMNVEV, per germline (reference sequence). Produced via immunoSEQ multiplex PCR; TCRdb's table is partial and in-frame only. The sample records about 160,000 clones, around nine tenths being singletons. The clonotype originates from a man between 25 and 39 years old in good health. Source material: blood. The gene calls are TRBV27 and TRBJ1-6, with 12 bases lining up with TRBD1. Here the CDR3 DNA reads TGTGCCAGCAGTTCCGGGACAGGGGGCGCGAATTCACCCCTCCACTTT. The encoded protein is CASSSGTGGANSPLHF.